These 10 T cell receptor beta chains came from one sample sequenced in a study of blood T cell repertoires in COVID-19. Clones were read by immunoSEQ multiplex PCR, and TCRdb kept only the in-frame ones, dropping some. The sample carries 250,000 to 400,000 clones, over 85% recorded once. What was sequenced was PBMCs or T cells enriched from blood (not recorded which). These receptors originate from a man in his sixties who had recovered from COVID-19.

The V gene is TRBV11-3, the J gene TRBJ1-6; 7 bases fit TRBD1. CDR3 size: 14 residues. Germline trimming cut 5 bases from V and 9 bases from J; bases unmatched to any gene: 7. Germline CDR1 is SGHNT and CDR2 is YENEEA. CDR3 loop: CASSPRQGFSPLHF. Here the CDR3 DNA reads TGTGCCAGCAGCCCGCGACAGGGTTTTTCACCCCTCCACTTT.

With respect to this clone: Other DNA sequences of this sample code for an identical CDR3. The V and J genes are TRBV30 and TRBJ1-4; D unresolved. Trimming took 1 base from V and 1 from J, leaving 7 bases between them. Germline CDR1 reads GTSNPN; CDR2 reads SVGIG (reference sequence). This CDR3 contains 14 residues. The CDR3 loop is CAWSGGGTNEKLFF. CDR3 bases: TGTGCCTGGAGTGGGGGAGGAACTAATGAAAAACTGTTTTTT.

The CDR3: CAISESNRGQAYGYTF. The CDR3 DNA is TGTGCCATCAGTGAGTCGAACAGGGGGCAAGCCTATGGCTACACCTTC. This chain joins TRBV10-3 and TRBJ1-2, with 9 bases matching TRBD1. The CDR3 covers 16 residues. Germline V gives CDR1 ENHRY, CDR2 SYGVKD. The trim removed 0 bases at V and 4 bases at J, leaving 6 bases unmatched.

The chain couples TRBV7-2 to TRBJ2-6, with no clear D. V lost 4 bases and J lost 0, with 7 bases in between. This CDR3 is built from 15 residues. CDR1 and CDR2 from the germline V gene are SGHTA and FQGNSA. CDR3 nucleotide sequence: TGTGCCAGCAGCTCACAGAGCTCTGGGGCCAACGTCCTGACTTTC. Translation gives CASSSQSSGANVLTF.

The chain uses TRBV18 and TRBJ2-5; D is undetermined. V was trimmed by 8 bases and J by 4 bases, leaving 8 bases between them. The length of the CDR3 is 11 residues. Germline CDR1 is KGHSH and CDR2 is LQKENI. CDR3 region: CASRGGETQYF. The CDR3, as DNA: TGTGCCAGCCGCGGCGGAGAGACCCAGTACTTC. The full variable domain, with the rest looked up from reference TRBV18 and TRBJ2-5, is NAGVMQNPRHLVRRRGQEARLRCSPMKGHSHVYWYRQLPEEGLKFMVYLQKENIIDESGMPKERFSAEFPKEGPSILRIQQVVRGDSAAYFCASRGGETQYFGPGTRLLVL.

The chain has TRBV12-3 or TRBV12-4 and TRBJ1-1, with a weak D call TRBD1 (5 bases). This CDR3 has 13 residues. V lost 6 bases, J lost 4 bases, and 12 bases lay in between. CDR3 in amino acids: CASRTGGVTEAFF. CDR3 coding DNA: TGTGCCAGCAGAACTGGAGGGGTCACTGAAGCTTTCTTT.

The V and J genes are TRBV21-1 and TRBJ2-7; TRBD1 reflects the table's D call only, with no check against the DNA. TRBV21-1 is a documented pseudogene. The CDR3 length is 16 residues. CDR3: CASSIGRDRPSYEQYF. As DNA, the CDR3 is TGTGCCAGCAGCATTGGGCGGGACAGACCCTCCTACGAGCAGTACTTC.

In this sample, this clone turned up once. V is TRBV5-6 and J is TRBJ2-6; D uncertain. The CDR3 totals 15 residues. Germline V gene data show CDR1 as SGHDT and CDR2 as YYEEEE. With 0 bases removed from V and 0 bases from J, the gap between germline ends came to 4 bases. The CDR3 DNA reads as TGTGCCAGCAGCTTGGCCAGCTCTGGGGCCAACGTCCTGACTTTC. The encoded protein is CASSLASSGANVLTF.

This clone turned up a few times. CDR3 region: CARGTGGCDLYGYTF. The CDR3 bases are TGTGCCAGAGGAACAGGGGGTTGCGACCTCTATGGCTACACCTTC. The rearrangement uses TRBV21-1 and TRBJ1-2; TRBD1 reflects the table's D call only, with no check against the DNA. TRBV21-1 is given as a pseudogene. CDR3 length equals 15 residues.

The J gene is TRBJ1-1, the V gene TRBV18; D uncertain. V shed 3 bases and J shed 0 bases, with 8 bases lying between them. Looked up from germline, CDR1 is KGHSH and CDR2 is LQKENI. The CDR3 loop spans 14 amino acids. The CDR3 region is CASSPAVMNTEAFF. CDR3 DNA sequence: TGTGCCAGCTCACCTGCAGTCATGAACACTGAAGCTTTCTTT.